This TCR beta chain derives from a study of blood T cell repertoires in COVID-19. Study in general: Researchers got acute and convalescent COVID-19 samples from the United States, Italy and Spain. T cells, B-cell-depleted T cells, or PBMCs supplied cDNA or gDNA.

The CDR3 extends over 17 amino acids. V lost 5 bases to trimming and J lost 7 bases; unmatched junction nucleotides: 15. Germline V gives CDR1 MDHEN, CDR2 SYDVKM. Authors' methods: Nucleated cell counts were estimated from reference gene primer amplification. Profiling relied on immunoSEQ multiplex PCR, and the TCRdb table lists in-frame clones only, not all of them. V and J calls plus clone size are reproduced from that table; the DNA served to infer D and trimming. Among about 140,000 clones listed, around 80% were seen once. V gene TRBV28 combines with J gene TRBJ2-1; 9 bases line up with TRBD2. This receptor was obtained from an elderly woman with active or convalescent COVID-19. Sequencing used peripheral blood. DNA of the CDR3: TGTGCCAGCAGTCCGACCAGGGGCAGCGGGGGGCTGAATGAGCAGTTCTTC. This sequence encodes CASSPTRGSGGLNEQFF.